This T cell receptor (beta chain) was found in a study of blood T cell repertoires in COVID-19. The trim removed 4 bases at V and 7 bases at J, leaving 8 bases unmatched. The length of the CDR3 is 16 residues. Germline V gene data show CDR1 as LGHNA and CDR2 as YNFKEQ. Only in-frame clones appear in the TCRdb table, and some are missing; sequencing was by immunoSEQ multiplex PCR. The profile shows over 120,000 clones, about 87% of them singletons. What was sequenced was peripheral blood. The receptor was isolated from a woman aged 45-65 years with active or convalescent COVID-19. The genes are TRBV4-2 and TRBJ2-2, with 11 bases lining up with TRBD2. Here the CDR3 DNA reads TGTGCCAGCAGCCCGACTAGCGGGGTTCAAGGCGGGGAGCTGTTTTTT. Its protein product is CASSPTSGVQGGELFF.